This TCR beta chain was documented in a study of cytomegalovirus exposure and HLA in healthy donors. As for the study in general: The approximately 120 million unique TCR beta sequences, from around 200 million T cells, were found by an earlier analysis.

Regarding this clone: Its specificity is unknown. Different DNA sequences within this sample yield the same CDR3.

PCR used 60 Vbeta primers and 13 Jbeta primers. Produced via immunoSEQ multiplex PCR; TCRdb's table is partial and in-frame only. The sample yields around 120,000 clones, around 80% seen once. Trimming removed 0 bases at V and 5 bases at J, with 13 bases between. Germline V CDR1 and CDR2: SEHNR, FQNEAQ (reference sequence). This CDR3 region has 15 residues. Notes on the study in general: Later analysis associated a missense DCLRE1C variant with TCR beta V- and J-gene trimming. Based on reports, TCR beta sequences accurately predicted HLA-A and HLA-B alleles for most subjects. Fewer N-insertions (relative to the approximately 700-donor mean) were reportedly seen in an Asian-associated ancestry cluster in a later analysis.

The gene calls are TRBV7-9 and TRBJ1-1; tentatively, D is TRBD1 (5 bases). Sample: PBMCs. This sequence was found in a young man in good health and CMV-seronegative. CDR3 nucleotides: TGTGCCAGCAGCTTAGCGCGGGGGGGAGGGACTGAAGCTTTCTTT. The encoded protein is CASSLARGGGTEAFF.